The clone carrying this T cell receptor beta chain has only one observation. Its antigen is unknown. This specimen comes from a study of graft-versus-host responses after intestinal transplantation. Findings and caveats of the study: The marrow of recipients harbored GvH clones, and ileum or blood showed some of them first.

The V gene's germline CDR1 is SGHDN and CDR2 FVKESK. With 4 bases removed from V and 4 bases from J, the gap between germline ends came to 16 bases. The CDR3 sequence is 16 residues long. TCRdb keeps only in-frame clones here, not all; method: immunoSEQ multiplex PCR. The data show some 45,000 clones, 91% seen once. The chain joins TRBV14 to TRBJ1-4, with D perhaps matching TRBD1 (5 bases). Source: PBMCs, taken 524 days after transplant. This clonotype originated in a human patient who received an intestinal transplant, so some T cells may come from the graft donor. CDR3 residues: CASSPYDGGNNEKLFF. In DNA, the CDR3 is TGTGCCAGCAGCCCCTATGACGGGGGAAATAATGAAAAACTGTTTTTT.